The source of this T cell receptor beta chain is a study of sequential checkpoint blockade in melanoma. Overall study: Matched biopsies came pretreatment and at week 13 for approximately 20 patients.

Assay: immunoSEQ multiplex PCR; the TCRdb copy retains only in-frame clones and omits some. The table lists about 2,300 clones, 20% of them singletons. As to treatment: randomized to nivolumab then ipilimumab (arm A) or the reverse (arm B). The germline V gene encodes CDR1 SGHNT and CDR2 YENEEA. J lost 9 bases, V lost 1 base, and 6 bases had no gene match. CDR3 length equals 15 residues. This clone was counted many times. Its antigen is currently unknown. General study results and limits: Clinical benefit was about 30 times likelier when tumor T-cell fraction and clonality increased.

The rearrangement uses TRBV11-3 and TRBJ2-7, with 13 bases lining up with TRBD2. The sequence came from a human donor with melanoma. The specimen comprised tumor tissue (inferred from file names), sampled from a patient given nivolumab and ipilimumab in sequence. CDR3 sequence: CASSLGGGLAGTQYF. As DNA, the CDR3 is TGTGCCAGCAGCTTAGGAGGGGGACTAGCGGGGACGCAGTACTTC.